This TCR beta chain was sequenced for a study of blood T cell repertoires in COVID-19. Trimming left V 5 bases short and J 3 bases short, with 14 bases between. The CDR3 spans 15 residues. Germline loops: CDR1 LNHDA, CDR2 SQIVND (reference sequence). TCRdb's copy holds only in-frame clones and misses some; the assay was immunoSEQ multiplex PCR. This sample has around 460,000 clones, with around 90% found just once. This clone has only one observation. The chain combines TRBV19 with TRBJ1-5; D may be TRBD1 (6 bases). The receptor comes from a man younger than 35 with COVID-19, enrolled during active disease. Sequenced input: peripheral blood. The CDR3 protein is CASSPPGTLNQPQHF. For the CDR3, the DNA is TGTGCCAGTAGTCCCCCCGGGACACTCAATCAGCCCCAGCATTTT. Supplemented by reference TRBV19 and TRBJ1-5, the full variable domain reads DGGITQSPKYLFRKEGQNVTLSCEQNLNHDAMYWYRQDPGQGLRLIYYSQIVNDFQKGDIAEGYSVSREKKESFPLTVTSAQKNPTAFYLCASSPPGTLNQPQHFGDGTRLSIL.